This T cell receptor beta chain was sequenced during a study of blood T cell repertoires in COVID-19. Whole-study context: From T cells, B-cell-depleted T cells, or PBMCs came the material, which was cDNA or gDNA.

The V and J ends lost 0 bases and 4 bases, in that order; junction bases with no gene match: 10. This CDR3 spans 19 amino acids. Germline loops: CDR1 MGHRA, CDR2 YSYEKL. The method was immunoSEQ multiplex PCR; TCRdb's version includes in-frame clones alone and lacks a portion of them. Of 120,000 or so clones listed, about 75% are singletons. The TCR sequence derives from a woman aged 80 or over with active or convalescent COVID-19. Sequenced input: peripheral blood. The chain recombines TRBV4-1 with TRBJ2-7; 15 bases are a match to TRBD2. DNA for the CDR3: TGCGCCAGCAGCCAAGAGGGGTGGACTAGCGGGAGGGCCGGGTACGAGCAGTACTTC. It is translated as CASSQEGWTSGRAGYEQYF.